This record looks at one T cell receptor (beta chain) sequence and its context. What it binds is not known. The protocol was immunoSEQ multiplex PCR, while the TCRdb copy is restricted to in-frame clones and leaves out a portion. The table has approximately 17,000 clones, 73% seen once; the top ten hold approximately 4.5%. This sample is part of a study of high-grade serous ovarian cancer treatment subgroups. Study as a whole: On average, approximately 14,000 reads and roughly 7,000 unique TCR beta rearrangements were obtained per sample.

Per germline, CDR1 SQVTM and CDR2 ANQGSEA. This CDR3 region has 16 residues. Between the trimmed V and J ends, which lost 2 bases and 0 bases, there was a span of 14 bases. Study observations and caveats: Only CDR3 was analyzed; CDR1 and CDR2 were not.

Tumor tissue was taken before any definitive surgery or chemotherapy was given. The TCR originated in a human donor with high-grade serous ovarian cancer. The chain links TRBV29-1 to TRBJ2-4, with a weak D call TRBD1 (6 bases). The sample consisted of tumor tissue. The CDR3 loop is CSVERQGPLAKNIQYF. Written as DNA, the CDR3 is TGCAGCGTTGAAAGGCAGGGGCCTCTAGCCAAAAACATTCAGTACTTC.